The sequence of this T cell receptor beta chain was determined in a study of response to subunit inactivated influenza vaccine. General study results and limits: New T cells are recruited in small numbers by each seasonal influenza vaccination, according to the authors' suggestion.

Each CDR3 protein is one row after TCRdb ran MiXCR on the RT-PCR reads. The table includes hundreds of thousands of distinct CDR3 sequences, 6.5% to 8% detected once. Note on this clonotype: The antigen remains undetermined.

The source material was PBMCs from blood, sampled around 25 months after vaccination. The clonotype comes from a man aged 50 to 69 who received an inactivated influenza vaccine.

The DNA of the CDR3 is TGTGCCAGCAGCCCGGCCCGGACAGGGAAGACTGAAGCTTTCTTT. Protein sequence: CASSPARTGKTEAFF. The chain employs TRBV11-2 and TRBJ1-1; 8 bases fit TRBD1. CDR1 is SGHAT and CDR2 is FQNNGV in the germline V gene. This CDR3 has 15 amino acids. The J segment lost 5 bases and the V segment lost 5 bases, leaving 10 bases of the junction unmatched.